This passage covers 24 T cell receptor beta chains from one sample sequenced in a study of beta chain features in type 1 diabetes. Investigators reverse transcribed all isolated RNA, so they sequenced expressed TCRB transcripts. Clones were sequenced by immunoSEQ multiplex PCR, and TCRdb holds only the in-frame ones, with some missing. The sample has approximately 280,000 clones, over 14% seen once. These receptors lack a known antigen. Study-wide points: Type 1 diabetes patients had TCRB CDR3s that were shorter (moderately but significantly so) in all four CD4+ subsets.

Sequenced sample: naive CD4+ T cells from blood. The source of these receptors is a man aged 18 to 29 with type 1 diabetes.

The chain has TRBV1 and TRBJ1-5; the D call in the table, TRBD1, was not verified against the DNA. TRBV1 has pseudogene status. The CDR3 covers 20 residues. The CDR3 sequence: CTSSQDQTGGRGCDNQPQHF. The CDR3 DNA follows: TGCACCAGCAGCCAAGATCAGACAGGGGGGAGAGGTTGCGACAATCAGCCCCAGCATTTT.

This chain links TRBV7-9 with TRBJ1-2, with D possibly matching TRBD1 (6 bases). Germline V lookup: CDR1 SEHNR, CDR2 FQNEAQ (reference sequence). V was trimmed by 7 bases and J by 0 bases, leaving 21 bases between them. The CDR3 spans 17 residues. The CDR3 DNA reads TGTGCCAGCAACAGTGTGGGGCAGGGGAATGCTAACTATGGCTACACCTTC. The encoded protein is CASNSVGQGNANYGYTF.

The chain recombines TRBV28 with TRBJ2-5, with unresolved D. The CDR3 loop spans 13 amino acids. The germline CDR1 and CDR2 sequences are MDHEN and SYDVKM. The V end lost 2 bases, the J end lost 5 bases, and 9 bases lay between the germline ends. For the CDR3, the DNA is TGTGCCAGCAGTTTAACCGCACGGGAGACCCAGTACTTC. This encodes CASSLTARETQYF.

This clone appeared a few times. The rearrangement uses TRBV2 and TRBJ2-7; no definite D call. V gave up 5 bases and J gave up 0 bases, with 5 bases separating them. The CDR3 spans 12 residues. Germline V gene lookup returns CDR1 SNHLY and CDR2 FYNNEI. CDR3 sequence reads: CASSPSSYEQYF. The CDR3 region has the DNA TGTGCCAGCAGTCCCAGCTCCTACGAGCAGTACTTC.

The chain recombines TRBV19 with TRBJ1-1; no reliable D call. Germline V gene lookup returns CDR1 LNHDA and CDR2 SQIVND (reference sequence). The germline V and J ends were trimmed by 4 bases and 2 bases, with 8 bases remaining between them. The CDR3 is 13 amino acids. The CDR3 DNA is TGTGCCAGTAGTACCTTCGGTAACACTGAAGCTTTCTTT. The encoded protein is CASSTFGNTEAFF.

This clone was counted only a few times. This chain connects TRBV7-2 to TRBJ2-7; 8 bases are a match to TRBD2. There are 15 residues in the CDR3. V dropped 6 bases and J dropped 6; count of bases not matched to a gene: 13. Germline V gene sequence: CDR1 SGHTA, CDR2 FQGNSA. This chain's CDR3 is CASSSIPGLGVEQYF. The CDR3 DNA reads TGTGCCAGCAGTTCAATTCCGGGACTAGGGGTCGAGCAGTACTTC.

Comments on this clone: Germline and junction disagree at one end, which may indicate a read error. J is TRBJ1-1 and V is TRBV6-5; 10 nucleotides line up with TRBD1. The CDR3 spans 12 residues. Germline V CDR1 and CDR2: MNHEY, SVGAGI. The CDR3 DNA follows: TGTGCCAGCAGTTGGGACAGGGGCACGCCAAGTTGG. Protein product: CASSWDRGTPSW.

V usage is TRBV5-1 and J usage is TRBJ2-7; 9 bases match TRBD2. This CDR3 has 15 residues. CDR1 is SGHRS, CDR2 YFSETQ, per germline. Unmatched junction bases numbered 5, after V lost 4 bases and J lost 0 bases. CDR3 protein: CASSRRGGFSYEQYF. In DNA, the CDR3 is TGCGCCAGCAGCCGGCGGGGGGGATTCTCCTACGAGCAGTACTTC.

The CDR3 DNA reads TGTGCCAGCAGACCCCGGACTAGCGGGGGTGGGGCCCAGTACTTC. Translated, it gives CASRPRTSGGGAQYF. The rearrangement uses TRBV27 and TRBJ2-5, with 13 bases identical to TRBD2. V lost 6 bases and J lost 9; bases outside the gene matches: 10. This CDR3 spans 15 amino acids. Germline V gives CDR1 MNHEY, CDR2 SMNVEV (reference sequence).

The rearrangement uses TRBV5-6 and TRBJ2-1, with 12 bases fitting TRBD2. CDR3 length equals 16 residues. Per the germline V gene, CDR1 is SGHDT and CDR2 is YYEEEE. Trimming cost V 4 bases and J 10 bases; bases outside gene matches: 12. The CDR3 sequence is CASSIRQTGTSGEQFF. In DNA, the CDR3 is TGTGCCAGCAGCATACGACAGACCGGGACTAGCGGGGAGCAGTTCTTC.

The genes are TRBV29-1 and TRBJ2-3, with D perhaps matching TRBD2 (6 bases). Germline CDR1 and CDR2: SQVTM and ANQGSEA. This CDR3 is built from 15 residues. The V end was cut by 1 base, the J end by 0 bases, with 11 bases between. CDR3 DNA: TGCAGCGTTGAAGTCGCAGGGACTAGCACAGATACGCAGTATTTT. The encoded protein is CSVEVAGTSTDTQYF.

This clone has a handful of counts. The gene calls are TRBV7-9 and TRBJ2-2; D is undetermined. The CDR3 length is 11 residues. Germline loops: CDR1 SEHNR, CDR2 FQNEAQ (reference sequence). With 5 bases removed from V and 6 bases from J, the gap between germline ends came to 4 bases. CDR3 loop: CASSGPGELFF. The CDR3 region has the DNA TGTGCCAGCAGCGGCCCCGGGGAGCTGTTTTTT.

This sequence joins TRBV19 and TRBJ2-5; weak D call: TRBD2 (6 bases). V was trimmed by 5 bases and J by 2 bases, leaving 12 bases between them. Germline V gene lookup returns CDR1 LNHDA and CDR2 SQIVND (reference sequence). This CDR3 contains 14 residues. The CDR3 protein is CASSLGLPQETQYF. CDR3 DNA sequence: TGTGCCAGTAGTTTGGGACTCCCTCAAGAGACCCAGTACTTC.

CDR3 sequence (DNA): TGTGCCAGCAGTTTCGTGGGTAGCGGGAGGTACGAGCAGTACTTC. Translated, it gives CASSFVGSGRYEQYF. The rearrangement links TRBV27 to TRBJ2-7; TRBD2 matches 10 bases. Trimming took 3 bases from V and 4 from J; bases not matched to a gene: 6. The CDR3 covers 15 residues. Germline V CDR1 and CDR2: MNHEY, SMNVEV (reference sequence).

The rearrangement uses TRBV7-6 and TRBJ1-1, with a possible D match to TRBD1 (5 bases). The CDR3 is 14 residues long. The germline gives CDR1 SGHVS, CDR2 FNYEAQ. Trimming took off 5 bases at V and 0 bases at J, with 10 bases between the two ends. The CDR3 region is CASSPGIMNTEAFF. The CDR3 DNA reads as TGTGCCAGCAGCCCAGGGATTATGAACACTGAAGCTTTCTTT.

The sample holds a few counts of this clone. The V gene is TRBV5-4, the J gene TRBJ2-5; 9 bases are shared with TRBD2. The CDR3 loop spans 16 amino acids. V dropped 5 bases and J dropped 5; count of bases not matched to a gene: 13. Germline CDR1 SGHNT, CDR2 YYREEE (reference sequence). CDR3 sequence: CASRKAPGLAGETQYF. CDR3 bases: TGTGCCAGCAGAAAAGCACCGGGACTAGCCGGCGAGACCCAGTACTTC.

The V gene is TRBV30, the J gene TRBJ1-1; no reliable D call. Trimming left V 0 bases short and J 10 bases short, with 18 bases between. The CDR3 runs 14 residues. CDR1 and CDR2 (germline): GTSNPN, SVGIG (reference sequence). The DNA of the CDR3 is TGTGCCTGGAGTGTACTAGAGTTGTCGTCGTCAGCTTTCTTT. Translated: CAWSVLELSSSAFF.

The chain employs TRBV28 and TRBJ1-5; D is perhaps TRBD1 (6 bases). Germline V gives CDR1 MDHEN, CDR2 SYDVKM. The CDR3 has 13 amino acids. V lost 7 bases to trimming and J lost 7 bases, with 14 bases between them. CDR3 region: CASTYGQFQPQHF. As DNA, the CDR3 is TGTGCCAGCACCTATGGACAGTTCCAGCCCCAGCATTTT. Variable domain in full (rest from reference TRBV28 and TRBJ1-5): DVKVTQSSRYLVKRTGEKVFLECVQDMDHENMFWYRQDPGLGLRLIYFSYDVKMKEKGDIPEGYSVSREKKERFSLILESASTNQTSMYLCASTYGQFQPQHFGDGTRLSIL.

This clone was seen more than once but under ten times. This sequence joins TRBV18 and TRBJ2-1, with 7 bases fitting TRBD1. J was trimmed by 5 bases and V by 5 bases; bases with no gene match: 6. The CDR3 runs to 14 residues. From germline, CDR1 is KGHSH and CDR2 LQKENI. The DNA of the CDR3 is TGTGCCAGCTCAAGAGGGGGCTTCGACAATGAGCAGTTCTTC. It is translated as CASSRGGFDNEQFF.

The chain employs TRBV5-1 and TRBJ2-3; maybe TRBD2 (5 bases). Germline loops: CDR1 SGHRS, CDR2 YFSETQ. V lost 7 bases and J 4 bases, leaving 16 bases between the germline ends. The CDR3 has 14 amino acids. CDR3 in DNA: TGCGCCAGCGGGATCGGGGTAGATCCAGATACGCAGTATTTT. Its translation is CASGIGVDPDTQYF.

The V and J genes are TRBV5-1 and TRBJ2-2; D is unclear. The germline gives CDR1 SGHRS, CDR2 YFSETQ. The CDR3 extends over 12 amino acids. Trimming took 4 bases from V and 6 from J, leaving 7 bases between them. CDR3 DNA: TGCGCCAGCAGCCTCTATCCCGGGGAGCTGTTTTTT. Translated, it gives CASSLYPGELFF.

The chain is built from TRBV15 and TRBJ2-1, with D tentatively TRBD2 (6 bases). Germline lookup yields CDR1 LNHNV and CDR2 YYDKDF (reference sequence). The CDR3 is 20 residues long. The ends were cut back, 5 bases at V and 2 bases at J, with 28 bases in the middle. The CDR3, as DNA: TGTGCCACCAGCTACGAGTCTCTTGAGGCGGGACGCCCCCCCTACAATGAGCAGTTCTTC. Residues: CATSYESLEAGRPPYNEQFF. Based on the CDR3 plus reference TRBV15 and TRBJ2-1, the full variable domain is DAMVIQNPRYQVTQFGKPVTLSCSQTLNHNVMYWYQQKSSQAPKLLFHYYDKDFNNEADTPDNFQSRRPNTSFCFLDIRSPGLGDTAMYLCATSYESLEAGRPPYNEQFFGPGTRLTVL.

A word on this clone: Other DNA sequences in the sample encode the same CDR3. This chain uses TRBV29-1 with TRBJ2-2; 10 bases line up with TRBD2. Germline lookup yields CDR1 SQVTM and CDR2 ANQGSEA. V shed 4 bases, J shed 2 bases, and the junction held 1 base outside the gene matches. The CDR3 contains 14 residues. CDR3 coding DNA: TGCAGCGTTGGGACTAGCGGTAACACCGGGGAGCTGTTTTTT. It is translated as CSVGTSGNTGELFF.

The chain has TRBV4-3 and TRBJ1-3; no definite D call. CDR1 and CDR2 (germline): LGHNA, YSLEER. Trimming shortened V by 1 base and J by 0 bases, and 10 bases separated the two germline ends. CDR3 length: 16 residues. The CDR3 bases are TGCGCCAGCAGCCAAGCATCAGCGTCCTCTGGAAACACCATATATTTT. Protein product: CASSQASASSGNTIYF.